The sample holds many counts of the clone carrying this T cell receptor (beta chain). The antigen is not known. These data belong to a study of CD8 T cells in ankylosing spondylitis. General observations from the study: As reported, disease-linked clones showed significant enrichment in matched ankylosing spondylitis synovial fluid. Disease-linked clones were found to be CD8+ and relatively rare in peripheral blood. Several highly homologous variants formed a TCR beta motif that appeared characteristic of ankylosing spondylitis blood.

Germline V gives CDR1 SGHDN, CDR2 FVKESK. The trim removed 4 bases at V and 5 bases at J, leaving 17 bases unmatched. The CDR3 loop spans 18 amino acids. A quantitative 5'-RACE method, one with molecular barcodes, was used to make TCR beta libraries. TCRdb re-called the 5' RACE reads through MiXCR, storing one row per CDR3 protein. This sample yields 180,000 or so distinct CDR3 sequences, of which roughly 11% are seen a single time; about 27% belongs to the top ten. The material sequenced was blood, either unsorted or a sorted T cell fraction (not recorded which). The rearrangement uses TRBV14 and TRBJ2-5, with 9 bases identical to TRBD1. The source of this sequence is a male donor with ankylosing spondylitis or in good health (not recorded which). CDR3 coding DNA: TGTGCCAGCAGCCCGCTCTGGATAACAGGGGGCACCGAGGAGACCCAGTACTTC. Protein product: CASSPLWITGGTEETQYF.